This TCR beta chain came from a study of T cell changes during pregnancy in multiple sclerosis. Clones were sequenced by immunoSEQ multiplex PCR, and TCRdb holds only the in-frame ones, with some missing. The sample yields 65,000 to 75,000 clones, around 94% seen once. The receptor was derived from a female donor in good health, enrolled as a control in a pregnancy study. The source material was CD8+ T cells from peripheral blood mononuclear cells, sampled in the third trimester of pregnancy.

CDR3 loop: CASIHRRSEAFF. The CDR3 DNA follows: TGTGCCAGCATCCACAGAAGGTCTGAAGCTTTCTTT. The rearrangement joins TRBV13 to TRBJ1-1; D not certain. Germline CDR1 reads PRHDT; CDR2 reads FYEKMQ (reference sequence). V was trimmed by 7 bases and J by 6 bases, leaving 12 bases between them. The length of the CDR3 is 12 residues.